A selection of T cell receptor beta chains follows, all from one sample in a study of blood T cell repertoires in COVID-19. TCRdb keeps only in-frame clones here, not all; method: immunoSEQ multiplex PCR. The profile shows around 370,000 clones, more than 75% of them singletons. Sequencing was done on a sample of PBMCs or T cells enriched from blood (not recorded which). These receptors were collected from a woman in her late teens or twenties who had recovered from COVID-19. The CDR3 runs from the conserved cysteine through the conserved F or W. D genes are given only for firm matches. The size entry is marked missing in some rows and otherwise reads once, few, many or a size class.

D | size | J | V | DNA | CDR3
- | - | TRBJ2-3 | TRBV27 | TGTGCCAGCAGTTCAAAGCCGAGCACAGATACGCAGTATTTT | CASSSKPSTDTQYF
- | - | TRBJ2-2 | TRBV12-5 | TGTGCTAGTGGTTTATCAGGGGCCGACACCGGGGAGCTGTTTTTT | CASGLSGADTGELFF
TRBD1 | - | TRBJ2-7 | TRBV2 | TGTGCCAGCAGTAACCCCGGGACAGTTTACGAGCAGTACTTC | CASSNPGTVYEQYF
TRBD1 | - | TRBJ1-5 | TRBV19 | TGTGCCAGTAGTATAGCCCAGGGACAGGGACAGCCCCAGCATTTT | CASSIAQGQGQPQHF
TRBD1 | - | TRBJ1-5 | TRBV5-7 | TGTGCCAGCAGCTTGGCGGAACGACAGGGGATCAGTAGTCAGCCCCAGCATTTT | CASSLAERQGISSQPQHF
- | - | TRBJ1-2 | TRBV30 | TGTGCCTGGAGTGTTGCCCTTGGGGACATTGGCTACACCTTC | CAWSVALGDIGYTF
- | - | TRBJ2-7 | TRBV28 | TGTGCCAGCAGCCGCGACAGGCCGTCCTCCTACGAGCAGTACTTC | CASSRDRPSSYEQYF
TRBD1 | once | TRBJ1-5 | TRBV27 | TGTGCCAGCAGTCAGACAGGGCCCAATCAGCCCCAGCATTTT | CASSQTGPNQPQHF
TRBD2 | - | TRBJ2-1 | TRBV5-1 | TGCGCCAGCAGCCGCCAACCTTCTAGCGGGGGGGCCGATGAGCAGTTCTTC | CASSRQPSSGGADEQFF
TRBD1 | - | TRBJ2-1 | TRBV28 | TGTGCCAGCGGGGACAGAGTCCACAATGAGCAGTTCTTC | CASGDRVHNEQFF
- | - | TRBJ1-2 | TRBV9 | TGTGCCAGCAGCGTAGGGAGGGGATCCTATGGCTACACCTTC | CASSVGRGSYGYTF
- | - | TRBJ1-5 | TRBV30 | TGTGCTGAAGGGGAAGGCAATCAGCCCCAGCATTTT | CAEGEGNQPQHF
TRBD2 | - | TRBJ2-1 | TRBV4-1 | TGCGCCAGCAGCCCCCTAGCGGGGTCGTACAATGAGCAGTTCTTC | CASSPLAGSYNEQFF
TRBD1 | - | TRBJ2-7 | TRBV11-3 | TGTGCCAGCAGCTTAGTAGGGGGCGACTACGAGCAGTACTTC | CASSLVGGDYEQYF
- | - | TRBJ2-1 | TRBV30 | TGTGCCTGGAGTCGAGGACTCTCCTACAATGAGCAGTTCTTC | CAWSRGLSYNEQFF
- | few | TRBJ1-6 | TRBV12-3/TRBV12-4 | TGTGCCAGCAAGACAGCCAATAATTCACCCCTCCACTTT | CASKTANNSPLHF
- | - | TRBJ1-4 | TRBV3-1/TRBV3-2 | TGTGCCAGCAGCCAAGACGCCCAGGGATACGAAAAACTGTTTTTT | CASSQDAQGYEKLFF
- | - | TRBJ2-2 | TRBV4-3 | TGCGCCAGCAGCCAAGAGGGGGGGGCCTCGGTCACCGGGGAGCTGTTTTTT | CASSQEGGASVTGELFF
- | - | TRBJ2-2 | TRBV14 | TGTGCCAGCAGCACGGACAGGAACACCGGGGAGCTGTTTTTT | CASSTDRNTGELFF
- | - | TRBJ2-1 | TRBV7-9 | TGTGCCAGCTTACTAGCAAGCTCCTACAATGAGCAGTTCTTC | CASLLASSYNEQFF
- | - | TRBJ1-2 | TRBV27 | TGTGCCAGCAGTCCCACCCGGGCCTCCGGGATGTATGGCTACACCTTC | CASSPTRASGMYGYTF
TRBD1 | - | TRBJ1-1 | TRBV6-6 | TGTGCCGGGACTTGGACAGGCAGTACTGAAGCTTTCTTT | CAGTWTGSTEAFF
TRBD1 | - | TRBJ1-2 | TRBV7-8 | TGTGCCAGCAGCTTAGCTGGACAGGCGGACTATGGCTACACCTTC | CASSLAGQADYGYTF
TRBD1 | - | TRBJ2-5 | TRBV11-2 | TGTGCCAGCAGCTTAGATGACAGGGGGCGGGAGACCCAGTACTTC | CASSLDDRGRETQYF
TRBD1 | - | TRBJ1-5 | TRBV4-1 | TGCGCCAGCAGCCAAGAACCTAGGACAGGGGATCAGCCCCAGCATTTT | CASSQEPRTGDQPQHF
- | - | TRBJ1-2 | TRBV11-2 | TGTGCCAGCAGCTTAGAATGGACAGTTAGCGATGGCTACACCTTC | CASSLEWTVSDGYTF
TRBD1 | - | TRBJ2-3 | TRBV5-1 | TGCGCCAGCAGCTCCTGGACAGGCTCAGATACGCAGTATTTT | CASSSWTGSDTQYF
TRBD1 | once | TRBJ1-1 | TRBV3-1/TRBV3-2 | TGTGCCAGCAGCCTTAGAACCGGGACAGGGGGCGCGGGAGCTTTCTTT | CASSLRTGTGGAGAFF
TRBD1 | - | TRBJ1-6 | TRBV7-9 | TGTGCCAGCAGCTTAGCCCCGGGACAGGGTGGATCACCCCTCCACTTT | CASSLAPGQGGSPLHF
TRBD1 | - | TRBJ1-2 | TRBV7-9 | TGTGCCAGCAGCCAGGGGGGCAGAGACTATGGCTACACCTTC | CASSQGGRDYGYTF
- | - | TRBJ1-2 | TRBV27 | TGTGCCAGCAGCCTGGGCGGGGGCTATGGCTACACCTTC | CASSLGGGYGYTF
TRBD1 | - | TRBJ2-3 | TRBV29-1 | TGCAGCGTTGAAAGGGGGACAGGGAACTCAGATACGCAGTATTTT | CSVERGTGNSDTQYF
TRBD1 | - | TRBJ1-6 | TRBV28 | TGTGCCAGCACCTCTTTGATAGGGGGCAGCTCCTATAATTCACCCCTCCACTTT | CASTSLIGGSSYNSPLHF
- | - | TRBJ1-6 | TRBV10-1 | TGCGCCAGCAGTGAGTCGGGGAGGGTTGGATCACCCCTCCACTTT | CASSESGRVGSPLHF
TRBD2 | - | TRBJ2-7 | TRBV7-3 | TGTGCCAGCAGCGAGGGGCCTCTAGCGGGGGGCCCCTACGAGCAGTACTTC | CASSEGPLAGGPYEQYF
- | - | TRBJ1-1 | TRBV28 | TGTGCCAGCAGTTTGCCGCAGGGTTCTGAAGCTTTCTTT | CASSLPQGSEAFF
TRBD1 | - | TRBJ2-1 | TRBV27 | TGTGCCAGCAGTCCCGACAGGGGCAGCTCCTACAATGAGCAGTTCTTC | CASSPDRGSSYNEQFF
TRBD1 | - | TRBJ2-7 | TRBV5-1 | TGCGCCAGCAGCTTCTCCTTCGGGACAGGGATTAGCTACGAGCAGTACTTC | CASSFSFGTGISYEQYF
TRBD1 | - | TRBJ1-3 | TRBV7-9 | TGTGCCAGCAGCGGACAGGGACGAGACACCATATATTTT | CASSGQGRDTIYF
- | - | TRBJ2-1 | TRBV21-1 | TGTGCCAGCAGCAAGTCAGGGACCTACAATGAGCAGTTCTTC | CASSKSGTYNEQFF
- | - | TRBJ2-5 | TRBV5-8 | TGTGCCAGCAGCTTAAGGGACTCAAAAGAGACCCAGTACTTC | CASSLRDSKETQYF
- | - | TRBJ1-2 | TRBV5-8 | TGTGCCAGCAGCTTGGCCTATTACCGTGGGGCCGCGGCCCACTATGGCTACACCTTC | CASSLAYYRGAAAHYGYTF
- | - | TRBJ1-2 | TRBV27 | TGTGCCAGCAGATCCGCGACAGCTAACTATGGCTACACCTTC | CASRSATANYGYTF